The entry below describes one T cell receptor beta chain. TCRdb's table, derived via immunoSEQ multiplex PCR, lists solely in-frame clones and lacks some. The top ten clones hold 4.1% of a sample with approximately 100,000 clones, roughly 88% of them seen once. This sample is part of a study of T cells in localized non-small cell lung cancer. Trimming stripped 2 bases from V and 5 bases from J, with 12 bases between. Looked up from germline, CDR1 is MDHEN and CDR2 is SYDVKM. The CDR3 is 14 amino acids. The chain is built from TRBV28 and TRBJ1-1, with D possibly matching TRBD1 (5 bases). The sequencing here drew on PBMCs, taken before any cancer treatment. The clonotype comes from a woman aged 35-75 years with stage II squamous cell lung carcinoma. The CDR3 reads CASSLMGGWTEAFF. CDR3 coding DNA: TGTGCCAGCAGTTTAATGGGGGGTTGGACTGAAGCTTTCTTT.